The 30 T cell receptor beta chains in this list originate from one sample, sequenced in a study of CD8 T cells in Susac syndrome. An amount of RNA that ranged from roughly 0.45 to 1 ug was reverse transcribed with random hexamers. TCRdb processed the immunoSEQ multiplex PCR reads anew with MiXCR; each CDR3 protein has one entry. The table has around 200,000 distinct CDR3 sequences, 95% seen once. The sequenced material came from CD4+ T cells from PBMCs. These receptor sequences come from a human donor with multiple sclerosis.

In its sample, this clonotype was seen a few times. The chain has TRBV7-9 and TRBJ2-5, with TRBD1 identical over 9 bases. The junction had 5 bases not matched to a gene; V was cut back by 4 bases and J by 5 bases. This CDR3 comprises 14 residues. From germline, CDR1 is SEHNR and CDR2 FQNEAQ (reference sequence). The CDR3 region is CASSSGTGTETQYF. Here the CDR3 DNA reads TGTGCCAGCAGCTCCGGGACAGGGACGGAGACCCAGTACTTC.

The rearrangement joins TRBV9 to TRBJ2-1, with 9 bases lining up with TRBD2. CDR1 is SGDLS, CDR2 YYNGEE, per germline. This CDR3 contains 17 residues. V dropped 0 bases and J dropped 6; count of bases not matched to a gene: 10. The CDR3 DNA reads as TGTGCCAGCAGCGTAGGCGGGGGGGTCTCTGGACTCAATGAGCAGTTCTTC. Amino acids: CASSVGGGVSGLNEQFF.

The chain combines TRBV6-4 with TRBJ2-1; 7 positions agree with TRBD1. This CDR3 has 14 amino acids. The V gene end was trimmed by 2 bases and the J gene end by 5 bases; junction bases not matched to a gene: 3. The germline gives CDR1 MRHNA, CDR2 SNTAGT. Here the CDR3 DNA reads TGTGCCAGCAGTGACCTTACAGGGGACAATGAGCAGTTCTTC. It translates to CASSDLTGDNEQFF.

The chain links TRBV5-6 to TRBJ2-5; 8 bases map to TRBD2. The CDR3 contains 15 residues. Germline CDR1 and CDR2: SGHDT and YYEEEE. The V segment lost 9 bases and the J segment 2 bases; nucleotides outside the gene matches: 12. The CDR3 nucleotides are TGTGCCACATCCCCGGCTAGCGGGCTGCAAGAGACCCAGTACTTC. Amino acid sequence: CATSPASGLQETQYF.

CDR3 nucleotides: TGTGCCAGCAGCGTAGTTGACAGGTTAATCTCTCGGCGCACTGAAGCTTTCTTT. It translates to CASSVVDRLISRRTEAFF. This chain uses TRBV9 with TRBJ1-1; tentative D call: TRBD1 (6 bases). Between the trimmed V and J ends, which lost 0 bases and 4 bases, there was a span of 22 bases. The CDR3 length is 18 residues. The germline V gene has CDR1 SGDLS and CDR2 YYNGEE.

This chain uses TRBV6-1 with TRBJ2-3, with D possibly matching TRBD2 (5 bases). The germline V and J ends were trimmed by 6 bases and 6 bases, with 10 bases remaining between them. CDR1 and CDR2 from the germline V gene are MNHNS and SASEGT. CDR3 length: 12 amino acids. CDR3 region: CASSRGWDTQYF. CDR3 nucleotides: TGTGCCAGCAGCCGAGGGTGGGATACGCAGTATTTT.

The rearrangement joins TRBV9 to TRBJ2-6, with D perhaps TRBD1 (5 bases). V was trimmed by 4 bases and J by 1 base, leaving 21 bases between them. The germline V gene has CDR1 SGDLS and CDR2 YYNGEE. The CDR3 is made up of 19 amino acids. The CDR3 region has the DNA TGTGCCAGCAGCCTCGGAGACAGAGTTAGAAATTCTGGGGCCAACGTCCTGACTTTC. This sequence encodes CASSLGDRVRNSGANVLTF.

The rearrangement links TRBV2 to TRBJ2-5, with 11 bases lining up with TRBD2. The CDR3 loop spans 16 amino acids. V shed 4 bases and J 5 bases; nucleotides not matched to a gene: 9. Looked up from germline, CDR1 is SNHLY and CDR2 is FYNNEI. CDR3 bases: TGTGCCAGCAGTGCGGAGCTAGCGGGGGGAGCGGAGACCCAGTACTTC. Its translation is CASSAELAGGAETQYF.

DNA of the CDR3: TGTGCCAGCAGCGCAGACACGACCTACAATGAGCAGTTCTTC. Encoded protein: CASSADTTYNEQFF. The genes are TRBV7-2 and TRBJ2-1; no reliable D call. The V gene's germline CDR1 is SGHTA and CDR2 FQGNSA. This CDR3 spans 14 amino acids. The V end lost 5 bases, the J end lost 2 bases, and 10 bases lay between the germline ends.

The chain carries TRBV29-1 and TRBJ2-7; perhaps TRBD2 as D (6 bases). Between the trimmed V and J ends, which lost 4 bases and 5 bases, there was a span of 15 bases. This CDR3 has 13 amino acids. CDR1 is SQVTM and CDR2 is ANQGSEA in the germline V gene. The CDR3 here is CSVGRDSWDEQYF. The CDR3 nucleotides read TGCAGCGTTGGGCGGGACTCCTGGGACGAGCAGTACTTC.

This clonotype was detected once. The chain uses TRBV29-1 and TRBJ1-1; maybe TRBD1 (6 bases). Trimming shortened V by 5 bases and J by 5 bases, and 15 bases separated the two germline ends. The length of the CDR3 is 13 residues. Germline CDR1 SQVTM, CDR2 ANQGSEA. CDR3 in DNA: TGCAGCGTTTCGCAGGGGCTACGGACTGAAGCTTTCTTT. Its translation: CSVSQGLRTEAFF.

The chain couples TRBV9 to TRBJ2-5; TRBD1 agrees at 8 bases. Per germline, CDR1 SGDLS and CDR2 YYNGEE. This CDR3 has 15 residues. V was clipped by 7 bases and J by 2 bases; unmatched bases: 10. The CDR3 nucleotides read TGTGCCAGCCAAGGGGGGCAGGGGGCACAAGAGACCCAGTACTTC. Encoded protein: CASQGGQGAQETQYF.

This clonotype showed up just once. This chain joins TRBV20-1 and TRBJ2-4, with TRBD2 identical over 9 bases. Unmatched junction bases numbered 9, after V lost 1 base and J lost 5 bases. CDR1 DFQATT and CDR2 SNEGSKA come from the germline V gene (reference sequence). The CDR3 totals 16 residues. CDR3 loop: CSARVGAGGSQNIQYF. CDR3 nucleotides: TGCAGTGCTAGAGTGGGAGCGGGGGGCTCTCAAAACATTCAGTACTTC.

A word on this clonotype: Since no conserved phenylalanine or tryptophan closes the CDR3, a read error is the likely cause. It is unclear where the CDR3 begins or ends on the DNA, so no DNA is shown, and the CDR3 is as TCRdb lists it. V gene TRBV12-3 or TRBV12-4 combines with J gene TRBJ2-7; TRBD2 is the table's D call, not checked against the DNA. Both ends counted, the CDR3 spans 13 residues. The CDR3 sequence is CASSLQPLAGISI.

The chain couples TRBV25-1 to TRBJ1-6; no firm D call. The CDR3 is 15 amino acids. The germline V gene encodes CDR1 MGHDK and CDR2 SYGVNS. Deletions cut 1 base from V and 0 bases from J, with 4 bases between. The DNA for the CDR3 is TGTGCCAGCAGTGAATCGGGCTCCTATAATTCACCCCTCCACTTT. Its translation is CASSESGSYNSPLHF. The full variable domain, in which reference TRBV25-1 and TRBJ1-6 provide the parts outside the CDR3, is EADIYQTPRYLVIGTGKKITLECSQTMGHDKMYWYQQDPGMELHLIHYSYGVNSTEKGDLSSESTVSRIRTEHFPLTLESARPSHTSQYLCASSESGSYNSPLHFGNGTRLTVT.

The chain joins TRBV7-3 to TRBJ1-3; D perhaps matches TRBD1 (6 bases). The germline V gene encodes CDR1 SGHTA and CDR2 FQGTGA. Between the trimmed V and J ends, which lost 4 bases and 6 bases, there was a span of 16 bases. CDR3 length: 15 residues. DNA of the CDR3: TGTGCCAGCAGCTCCCCGACAGGCGGCATAAACACCATATATTTT. Residues: CASSSPTGGINTIYF.

This rearrangement joins TRBV30 to TRBJ1-2, with D uncertain. The CDR3 covers 12 residues. CDR1 is GTSNPN, CDR2 SVGIG, per germline (reference sequence). V shed 6 bases and J shed 2 bases, with 10 bases lying between them. This CDR3 reads CACLGGNYGYTF. The DNA of the CDR3 is TGTGCCTGCCTGGGCGGCAACTATGGCTACACCTTC.

The chain couples TRBV5-1 to TRBJ2-5, with TRBD2 matching 14 bases. After removal of 5 bases from V and 4 bases from J, the junction contained 4 bases not matched to a gene. From germline, CDR1 is SGHRS and CDR2 YFSETQ. This CDR3 has 15 residues. The CDR3 nucleotides read TGCGCCAGCAGTTATGGACTAGCGGGGGGAGAGACCCAGTACTTC. This gives the protein CASSYGLAGGETQYF.

The genes are TRBV9 and TRBJ2-3; 7 nucleotides line up with TRBD2. The CDR3 totals 15 residues. CDR1 and CDR2 from the germline V gene are SGDLS and YYNGEE. V shed 1 base and J 9 bases; nucleotides not matched to a gene: 11. This CDR3 is CASSVQGGSGITQYF. CDR3 nucleotides: TGTGCCAGCAGCGTACAGGGAGGGTCGGGGATAACGCAGTATTTT.

V and J are TRBV29-1 and TRBJ2-1; TRBD1 matches 7 bases. Germline V gene lookup returns CDR1 SQVTM and CDR2 ANQGSEA. The CDR3 runs 12 residues. V trimming: 6 bases; J trimming: 6 bases; junction bases outside the gene matches: 5. DNA of the CDR3: TGCAGCGTGGTACAGGGGAGCAATGAGCAGTTCTTC. Its translation: CSVVQGSNEQFF.

This chain connects TRBV20-1 to TRBJ2-7, with D possibly matching TRBD2 (6 bases). Germline V gives CDR1 DFQATT, CDR2 SNEGSKA (reference sequence). The CDR3 is 14 residues long. Trimming pared 5 bases from V and 0 bases from J, leaving 14 bases between. In nucleotides, the CDR3 is TGCAGTGCTGGCGGAGGGGACGGCTCCTACGAGCAGTACTTC. Its translation is CSAGGGDGSYEQYF.

This CDR3 is CASSYSKTSAGNTIYF. CDR3 bases: TGTGCCAGCAGTTACTCGAAGACGTCAGCTGGAAACACCATATATTTT. V is TRBV6-5 and J is TRBJ1-3; D not resolved. Trimming stripped 0 bases from V and 2 bases from J, with 11 bases between. This CDR3 spans 16 amino acids. Germline CDR1 is MNHEY and CDR2 is SVGAGI.

V is TRBV10-3 and J is TRBJ2-1; no reliable D call. The ends were cut back, 11 bases at V and 4 bases at J, with 12 bases in the middle. Germline CDR1 reads ENHRY; CDR2 reads SYGVKD. There are 12 residues in the CDR3. This chain's CDR3 is CAVGQNYNEQFF. CDR3 in DNA: TGTGCCGTCGGTCAGAATTACAATGAGCAGTTCTTC.

The V gene is TRBV10-3, the J gene TRBJ2-3, with 9 positions matching TRBD2. The germline gives CDR1 ENHRY, CDR2 SYGVKD. This CDR3 has 15 residues. V shed 3 bases, J shed 1 base, and the junction held 2 bases outside the gene matches. CDR3 region: CAISDSSGGTDTQYF. The CDR3 DNA is TGTGCCATCAGTGACTCTAGCGGGGGCACAGATACGCAGTATTTT.

This chain joins TRBV20-1 and TRBJ2-7; TRBD2 matches 8 bases. The CDR3 is made up of 13 amino acids. Losses at the gene ends were 5 bases for V and 2 bases for J; bases not matched to a gene: 5. The V gene's germline CDR1 is DFQATT and CDR2 SNEGSKA (reference sequence). This CDR3 reads CSASRGAAYEQYF. CDR3 nucleotide sequence: TGCAGTGCTTCGCGGGGGGCGGCCTACGAGCAGTACTTC.

The sample holds one count of this clonotype. J is TRBJ1-2 and V is TRBV11-2; D is ambiguous. CDR1 is SGHAT, CDR2 FQNNGV, per germline. The ends were cut back, 5 bases at V and 7 bases at J, with 23 bases in the middle. This CDR3 comprises 16 residues. The CDR3 DNA reads TGTGCCAGCAGCCCAATCCGTACGAGGGCTTTACGTGGCTACACCTTC. Residues: CASSPIRTRALRGYTF.

In this sample, this clonotype turned up once. This chain links TRBV9 with TRBJ2-1, with a tentative D call TRBD1 (6 bases). V was shortened by 0 bases and J by 10 bases, with 11 bases between the two germline ends. The CDR3 runs to 13 residues. Per the germline V gene, CDR1 is SGDLS and CDR2 is YYNGEE. The DNA for the CDR3 is TGTGCCAGCAGCGTAGGTGTTCAGGGGGAGCAGTTCTTC. Encoded protein: CASSVGVQGEQFF.

The CDR3 protein is CASSQFGTNRGMNTEAFF. The CDR3 DNA sequence: TGTGCCAGCAGCCAATTCGGTACTAACAGGGGGATGAACACTGAAGCTTTCTTT. The chain employs TRBV4-2 and TRBJ1-1; 8 bases align to TRBD1. The CDR3 consists of 18 residues. The germline V gene encodes CDR1 LGHNA and CDR2 YNFKEQ. V dropped 2 bases and J dropped 0; count of bases not matched to a gene: 11.

The CDR3 loop is CASRDRGYGETQYF. For the CDR3, the DNA is TGTGCCAGCAGGGACAGGGGATATGGAGAGACCCAGTACTTC. V is TRBV3-1 and J is TRBJ2-5; the match to TRBD1 covers 9 bases. V was pared by 6 bases and J by 4 bases, with 6 bases of the junction left unmatched. The CDR3 length is 14 residues. The germline V gene has CDR1 LGHDT and CDR2 YNNKEL (reference sequence).

V and J are TRBV3-1 and TRBJ1-2, with TRBD1 matching over 12 bases. This CDR3 is built from 16 residues. Trimming cost V 0 bases and J 6 bases; bases outside gene matches: 5. Germline values: CDR1 LGHDT, CDR2 YNNKEL (reference sequence). In DNA, the CDR3 is TGTGCCAGCAGCCAAGACGCCGGGACAGGGGGCCATGGCTACACCTTC. As protein: CASSQDAGTGGHGYTF.